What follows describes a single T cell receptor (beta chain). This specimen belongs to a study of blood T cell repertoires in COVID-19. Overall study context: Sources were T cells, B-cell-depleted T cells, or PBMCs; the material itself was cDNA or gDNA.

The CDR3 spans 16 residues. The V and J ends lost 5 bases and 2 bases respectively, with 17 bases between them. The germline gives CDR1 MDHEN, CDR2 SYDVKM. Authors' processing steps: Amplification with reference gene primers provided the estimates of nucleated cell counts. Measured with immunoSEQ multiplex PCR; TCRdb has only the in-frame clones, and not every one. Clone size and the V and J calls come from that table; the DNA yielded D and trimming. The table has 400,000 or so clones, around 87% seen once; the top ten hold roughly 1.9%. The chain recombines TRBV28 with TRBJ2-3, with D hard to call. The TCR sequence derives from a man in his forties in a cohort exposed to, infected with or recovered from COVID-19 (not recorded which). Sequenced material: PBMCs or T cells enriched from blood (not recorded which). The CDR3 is CASSPPYYPTTDTQYF. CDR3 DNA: TGTGCCAGCAGTCCCCCTTACTATCCCACCACAGATACGCAGTATTTT.